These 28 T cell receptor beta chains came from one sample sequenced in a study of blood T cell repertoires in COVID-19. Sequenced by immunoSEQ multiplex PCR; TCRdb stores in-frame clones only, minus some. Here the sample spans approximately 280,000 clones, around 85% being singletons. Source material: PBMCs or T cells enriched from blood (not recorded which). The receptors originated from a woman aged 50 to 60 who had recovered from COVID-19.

CDR3 bases: TGTGCCAGTAGCCTGGGGGCAGATCAGCCCCAGCATTTT. It specifies CASSLGADQPQHF. The chain links TRBV19 to TRBJ1-5, with D possibly being TRBD1 (6 bases). Germline loops: CDR1 LNHDA, CDR2 SQIVND (reference sequence). This CDR3 region has 13 residues. Trimming took off 6 bases at V and 5 bases at J, with 11 bases between the two ends.

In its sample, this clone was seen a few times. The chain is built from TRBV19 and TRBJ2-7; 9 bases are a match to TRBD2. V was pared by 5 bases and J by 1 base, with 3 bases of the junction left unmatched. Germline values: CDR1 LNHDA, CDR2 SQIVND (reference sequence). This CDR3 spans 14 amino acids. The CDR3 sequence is CASSLAGVSYEQYF. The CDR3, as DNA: TGTGCCAGTAGTTTAGCGGGAGTGTCCTACGAGCAGTACTTC.

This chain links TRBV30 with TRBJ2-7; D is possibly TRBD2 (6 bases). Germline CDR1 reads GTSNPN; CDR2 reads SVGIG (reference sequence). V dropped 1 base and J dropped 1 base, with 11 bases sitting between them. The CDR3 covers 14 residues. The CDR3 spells CAWSGWRGSYEQYF. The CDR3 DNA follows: TGTGCCTGGAGTGGGTGGAGGGGATCCTACGAGCAGTACTTC. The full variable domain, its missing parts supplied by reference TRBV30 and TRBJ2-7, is SQTIHQWPATLVQPVGSPLSLECTVEGTSNPNLYWYRQAAGRGLQLLFYSVGIGQISSEVPQNLSASRPQDRQFILSSKKLLLSDSGFYLCAWSGWRGSYEQYFGPGTRLTVT.

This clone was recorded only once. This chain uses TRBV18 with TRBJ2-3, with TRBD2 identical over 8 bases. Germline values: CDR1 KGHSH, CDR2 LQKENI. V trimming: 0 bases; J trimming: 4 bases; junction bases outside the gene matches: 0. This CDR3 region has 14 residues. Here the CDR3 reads CASSPPGLADTQYF. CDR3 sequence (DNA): TGTGCCAGCTCACCACCGGGACTAGCAGATACGCAGTATTTT.

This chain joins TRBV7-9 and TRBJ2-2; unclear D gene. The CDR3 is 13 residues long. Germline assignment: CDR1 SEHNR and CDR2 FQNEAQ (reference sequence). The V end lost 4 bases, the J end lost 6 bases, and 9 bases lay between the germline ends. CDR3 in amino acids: CASSSPVSGELFF. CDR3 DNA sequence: TGTGCCAGCAGCTCGCCGGTGTCCGGGGAGCTGTTTTTT.

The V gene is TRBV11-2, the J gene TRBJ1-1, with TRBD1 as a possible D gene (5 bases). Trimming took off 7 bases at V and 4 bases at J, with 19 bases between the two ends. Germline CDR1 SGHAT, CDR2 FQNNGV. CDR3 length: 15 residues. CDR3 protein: CASIPRERGSTEAFF. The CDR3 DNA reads TGTGCCAGCATTCCGAGGGAGCGGGGGAGCACTGAAGCTTTCTTT. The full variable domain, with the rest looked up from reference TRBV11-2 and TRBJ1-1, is EAGVAQSPRYKIIEKRQSVAFWCNPISGHATLYWYQQILGQGPKLLIQFQNNGVVDDSQLPKDRFSAERLKGVDSTLKIQPAKLEDSAVYLCASIPRERGSTEAFFGQGTRLTVV.

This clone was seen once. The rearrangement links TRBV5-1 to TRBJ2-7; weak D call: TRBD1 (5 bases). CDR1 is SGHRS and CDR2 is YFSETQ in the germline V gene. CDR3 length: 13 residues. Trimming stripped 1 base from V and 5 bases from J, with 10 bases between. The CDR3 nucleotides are TGCGCCAGCAGCTTGACAGGCGCTCACGAGCAGTACTTC. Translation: CASSLTGAHEQYF.

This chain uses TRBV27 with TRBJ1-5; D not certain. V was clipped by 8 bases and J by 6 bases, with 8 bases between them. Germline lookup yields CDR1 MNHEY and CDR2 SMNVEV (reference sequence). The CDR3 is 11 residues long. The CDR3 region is CASGTSQPQHF. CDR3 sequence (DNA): TGTGCCAGCGGTACAAGTCAGCCCCAGCATTTT.

The CDR3 DNA reads TGCAGCGTTGAAGGACAGGGAATTTATAGCTATGGCTACACCTTC. This sequence encodes CSVEGQGIYSYGYTF. This chain joins TRBV29-1 and TRBJ1-2; 7 bases map to TRBD1. CDR1 is SQVTM, CDR2 ANQGSEA, per germline. The CDR3 spans 15 residues. With V trimmed by 1 base and J by 4 bases, 9 bases remained unmatched. Based on the CDR3 plus reference TRBV29-1 and TRBJ1-2, the full variable domain is SAVISQKPSRDICQRGTSLTIQCQVDSQVTMMFWYRQQPGQSLTLIATANQGSEATYESGFVIDKFPISRPNLTFSTLTVSNMSPEDSSIYLCSVEGQGIYSYGYTFGSGTRLTVV.

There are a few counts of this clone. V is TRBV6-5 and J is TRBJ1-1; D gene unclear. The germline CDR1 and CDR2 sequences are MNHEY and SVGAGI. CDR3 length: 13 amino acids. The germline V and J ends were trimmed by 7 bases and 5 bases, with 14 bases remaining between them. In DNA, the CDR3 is TGTGCCAGCAAAAAGAACGACTGGACTGAAGCTTTCTTT. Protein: CASKKNDWTEAFF.

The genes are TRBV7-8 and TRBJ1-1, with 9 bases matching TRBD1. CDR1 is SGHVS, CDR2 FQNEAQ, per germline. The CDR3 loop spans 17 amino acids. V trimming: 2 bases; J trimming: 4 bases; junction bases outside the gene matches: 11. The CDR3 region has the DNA TGTGCCAGCAGCTTATTCTTAAAAGGACAGGGGAGCACTGAAGCTTTCTTT. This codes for CASSLFLKGQGSTEAFF.

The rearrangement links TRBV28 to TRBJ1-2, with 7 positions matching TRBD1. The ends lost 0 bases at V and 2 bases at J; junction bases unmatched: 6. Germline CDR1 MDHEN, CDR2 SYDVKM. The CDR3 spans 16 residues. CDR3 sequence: CASSLWRSGQNYGYTF. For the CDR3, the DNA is TGTGCCAGCAGTTTATGGAGGTCGGGACAGAACTATGGCTACACCTTC.

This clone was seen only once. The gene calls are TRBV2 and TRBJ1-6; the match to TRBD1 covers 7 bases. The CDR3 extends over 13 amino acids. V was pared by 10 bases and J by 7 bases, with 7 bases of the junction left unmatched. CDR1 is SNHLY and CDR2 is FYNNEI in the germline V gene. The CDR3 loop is CATIDRANSPLHF. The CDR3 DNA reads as TGTGCCACGATAGACAGGGCCAATTCACCCCTCCACTTT.

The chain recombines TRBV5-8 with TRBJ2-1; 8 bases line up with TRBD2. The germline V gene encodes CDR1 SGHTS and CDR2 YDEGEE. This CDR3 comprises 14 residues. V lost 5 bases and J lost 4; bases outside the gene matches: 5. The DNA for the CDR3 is TGTGCCAGCAGGGGTAGCGGGGTATACAATGAGCAGTTCTTC. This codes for CASRGSGVYNEQFF.

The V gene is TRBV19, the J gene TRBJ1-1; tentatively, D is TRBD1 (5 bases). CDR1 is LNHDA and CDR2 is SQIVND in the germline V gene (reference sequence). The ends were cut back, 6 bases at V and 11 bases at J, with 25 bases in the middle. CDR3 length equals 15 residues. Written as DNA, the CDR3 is TGTGCCAGTAGCAGACTCCCGGGACTAAGAGTCGAGGCTTTCTTT. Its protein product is CASSRLPGLRVEAFF. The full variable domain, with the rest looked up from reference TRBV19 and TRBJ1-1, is DGGITQSPKYLFRKEGQNVTLSCEQNLNHDAMYWYRQDPGQGLRLIYYSQIVNDFQKGDIAEGYSVSREKKESFPLTVTSAQKNPTAFYLCASSRLPGLRVEAFFGQGTRLTVV.

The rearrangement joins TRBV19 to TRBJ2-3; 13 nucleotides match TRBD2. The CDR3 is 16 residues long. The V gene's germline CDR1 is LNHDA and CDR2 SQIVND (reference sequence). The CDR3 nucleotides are TGTGCAAGTTGGCTCAGACTAGCGGGAGGTGAAGATACGCAGTATTTT. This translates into CASWLRLAGGEDTQYF.

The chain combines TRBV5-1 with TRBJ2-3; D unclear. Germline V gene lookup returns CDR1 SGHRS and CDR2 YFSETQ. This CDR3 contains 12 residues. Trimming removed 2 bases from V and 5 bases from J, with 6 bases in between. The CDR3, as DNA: TGCGCCAGCAGCTTCCATTTAGATACGCAGTATTTT. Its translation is CASSFHLDTQYF.

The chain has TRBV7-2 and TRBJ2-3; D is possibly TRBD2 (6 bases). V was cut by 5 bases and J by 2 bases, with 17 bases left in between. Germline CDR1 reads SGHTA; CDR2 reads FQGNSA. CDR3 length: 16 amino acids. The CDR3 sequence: CASSEGTQPFTDTQYF. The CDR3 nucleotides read TGTGCCAGCAGCGAGGGGACTCAACCATTCACAGATACGCAGTATTTT.

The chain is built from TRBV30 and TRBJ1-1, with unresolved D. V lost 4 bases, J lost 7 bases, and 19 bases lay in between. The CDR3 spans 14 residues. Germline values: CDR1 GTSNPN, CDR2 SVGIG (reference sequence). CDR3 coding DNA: TGTGCCTGGACTCTAAAGAGGCCTTATGGTGAAGCTTTCTTT. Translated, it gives CAWTLKRPYGEAFF.

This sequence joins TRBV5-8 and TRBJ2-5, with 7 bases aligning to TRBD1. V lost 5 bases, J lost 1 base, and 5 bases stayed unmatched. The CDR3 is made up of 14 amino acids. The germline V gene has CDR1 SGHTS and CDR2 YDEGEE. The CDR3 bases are TGTGCCAGCAGAAAGGGACAGTTCCAAGAGACCCAGTACTTC. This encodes CASRKGQFQETQYF.

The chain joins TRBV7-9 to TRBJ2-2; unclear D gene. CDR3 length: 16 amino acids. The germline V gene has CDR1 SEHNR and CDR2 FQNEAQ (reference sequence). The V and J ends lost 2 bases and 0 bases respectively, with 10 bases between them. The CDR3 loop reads CASSLFGTANTGELFF. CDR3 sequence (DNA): TGTGCCAGCAGCTTATTTGGTACGGCGAACACCGGGGAGCTGTTTTTT.

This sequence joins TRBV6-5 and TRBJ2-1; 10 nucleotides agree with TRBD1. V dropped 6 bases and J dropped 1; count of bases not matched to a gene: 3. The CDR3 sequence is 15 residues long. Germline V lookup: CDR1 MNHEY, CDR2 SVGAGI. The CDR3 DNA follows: TGTGCCAGCAGCCCGGACAGGGGGTCCTACAATGAGCAGTTCTTC. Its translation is CASSPDRGSYNEQFF.

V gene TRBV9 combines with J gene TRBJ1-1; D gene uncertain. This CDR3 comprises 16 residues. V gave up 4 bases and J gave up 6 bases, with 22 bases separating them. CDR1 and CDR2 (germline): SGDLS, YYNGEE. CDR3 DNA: TGTGCCAGCAGCTCAAAGGAGGGCAGACCTTCGGCTGAAGCTTTCTTT. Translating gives CASSSKEGRPSAEAFF.

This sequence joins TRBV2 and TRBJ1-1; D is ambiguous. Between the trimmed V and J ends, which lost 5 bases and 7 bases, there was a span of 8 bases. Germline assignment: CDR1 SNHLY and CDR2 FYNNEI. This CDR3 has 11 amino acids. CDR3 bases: TGTGCCAGCAGTTTATATTTTGAAGCTTTCTTT. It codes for CASSLYFEAFF.

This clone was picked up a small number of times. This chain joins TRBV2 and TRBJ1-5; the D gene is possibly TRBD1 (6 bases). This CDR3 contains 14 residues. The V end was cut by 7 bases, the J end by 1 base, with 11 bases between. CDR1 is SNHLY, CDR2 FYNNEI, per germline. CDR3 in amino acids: CASKHRASNQPQHF. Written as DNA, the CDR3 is TGTGCCAGCAAACACAGGGCAAGCAATCAGCCCCAGCATTTT. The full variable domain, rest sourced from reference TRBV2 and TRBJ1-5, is EPEVTQTPSHQVTQMGQEVILRCVPISNHLYFYWYRQILGQKVEFLVSFYNNEISEKSEIFDDQFSVERPDGSNFTLKIRSTKLEDSAMYFCASKHRASNQPQHFGDGTRLSIL.

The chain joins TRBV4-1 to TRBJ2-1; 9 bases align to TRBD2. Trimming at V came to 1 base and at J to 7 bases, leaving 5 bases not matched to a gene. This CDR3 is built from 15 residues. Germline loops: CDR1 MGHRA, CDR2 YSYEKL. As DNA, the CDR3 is TGCGCCAGCAGCCAAGGGCGGGGGGGGCATAATGAGCAGTTCTTC. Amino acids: CASSQGRGGHNEQFF.

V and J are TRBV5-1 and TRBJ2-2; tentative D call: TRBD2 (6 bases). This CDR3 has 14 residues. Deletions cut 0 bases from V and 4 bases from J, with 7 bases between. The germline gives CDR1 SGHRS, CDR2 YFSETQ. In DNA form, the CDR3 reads TGCGCCAGCAGCTTGGGGGGAGGCACCGGGGAGCTGTTTTTT. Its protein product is CASSLGGGTGELFF.

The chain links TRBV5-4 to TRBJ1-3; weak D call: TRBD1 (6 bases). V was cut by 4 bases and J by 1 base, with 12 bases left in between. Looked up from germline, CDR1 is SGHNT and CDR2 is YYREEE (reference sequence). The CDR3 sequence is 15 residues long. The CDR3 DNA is TGTGCCAGCAGCCGCACCGGGACATCTGGAAACACCATATATTTT. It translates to CASSRTGTSGNTIYF.